This TCR beta chain was observed in a study of radiation and T cells in renal cell carcinoma. Sample time point: baseline pretreatment blood. As to treatment: 15 Gy SBRT to primary tumor, nephrectomy 4 weeks later. Method: immunoSEQ multiplex PCR; TCRdb's copy keeps in-frame clones and lacks some. Of 85,000 to 100,000 clones listed, about 86% are singletons. With 0 bases clipped from V and 11 bases from J, the junction kept 18 bases outside the gene matches. CDR1 and CDR2 (germline): MGHRA, YSYEKL. The CDR3 sequence is 18 residues long. The chain has TRBV4-1 and TRBJ2-3, with 9 bases fitting TRBD2. This material consisted of blood, taken from a patient whose treatment included radiotherapy and nephrectomy. The receptor was isolated from a man over 45 with renal cell carcinoma. The CDR3 protein is CASSQDRRVGQGLAEQYF. In DNA form, the CDR3 reads TGCGCCAGCAGCCAAGATCGAAGGGTGGGCCAGGGACTAGCCGAGCAGTATTTT.